Shown below are 22 T cell receptor beta chains from a single sample sequenced in a study of blood T cells in healthy people across ages (dated by TCRdb to 2013 to 2016). Libraries were built with 5' RACE. The sequencer was an Illumina HiSeq 2500. A second PCR of roughly 6 to 11 cycles was run with a J-beta primer mix and a sample-barcoded 5' primer. The public sequencing data were trimmed at Q25 with fastp and processed into clonotypes with MiXCR by TCRdb, which kept only in-frame beta chains. Rows are combined by CDR3 protein, so each entry shows the most common genes and DNA. The table for this sample lists about 650,000 distinct CDR3 sequences; 32% of them were counted only once. The ten largest clonotypes hold approximately 15% of the sample. The sequenced sample consisted of blood. The receptors originated from an elderly woman in good health. Donor details come from another sample of the same person, matched by shared clones.

Notes on this clonotype: A read error may account for a junction end that differs from germline. The V call is TRBV10-3, the J call TRBJ1-4; D unclear. Per germline, CDR1 ENHRY and CDR2 SYGVKD. This CDR3 comprises 12 residues. The CDR3: CAISGTNEKRFF. The CDR3 nucleotides read TGTGCCATCAGTGGGACGAATGAAAAACGGTTTTTT.

In the case of this clonotype: A much larger clone differs from this one at a single base, so this may be a read error. This chain connects TRBV14 to TRBJ2-1; D is ambiguous. The assigned J gene may be wrong: the sequence end matches TRBJ2-7 better. Germline V gives CDR1 SGHDN, CDR2 FVKESK. The CDR3 contains 13 residues. In DNA form, the CDR3 reads TGTGCCAGCAGCCAACAGTCCTACAATGAGCAGTACTTC. This gives the protein CASSQQSYNEQYF.

This clonotype was seen ten or more times. The gene calls are TRBV7-9 and TRBJ1-6; maybe TRBD1 (5 bases). This CDR3 has 14 amino acids. Germline V CDR1 and CDR2: SEHNR, FQNEAQ (reference sequence). The germline V and J ends were trimmed by 5 bases and 6 bases, with 11 bases remaining between them. The DNA of the CDR3 is TGTGCCAGCAGCATCGGGACGGCTAATTCACCCCTCCACTTT. Translating it yields CASSIGTANSPLHF.

Ten or more counts support this clonotype. The chain couples TRBV7-8 to TRBJ1-2, with a possible D match to TRBD1 (5 bases). The CDR3 extends over 14 amino acids. Trimming took off 4 bases at V and 8 bases at J, with 17 bases between the two ends. CDR1 and CDR2 from the germline V gene are SGHVS and FQNEAQ. CDR3 coding DNA: TGTGCCAGCAGCTCGACTATTTTGGGGGTCGGCTACACCTTC. Translation: CASSSTILGVGYTF.

The sample holds one count of this clonotype. The chain recombines TRBV7-9 with TRBJ2-1; 14 positions match TRBD2. Trimming cost V 4 bases and J 8 bases; bases outside gene matches: 4. Per the germline V gene, CDR1 is SEHNR and CDR2 is FQNEAQ (reference sequence). The CDR3 extends over 15 amino acids. CDR3 protein: CASSSTSGRAHEQFF. CDR3 in DNA: TGTGCCAGCAGCTCGACTAGCGGGAGGGCCCATGAGCAGTTCTTC. The whole variable domain, remainder taken from reference TRBV7-9 and TRBJ2-1, is DTGVSQNPRHKITKRGQNVTFRCDPISEHNRLYWYRQTLGQGPEFLTYFQNEAQLEKSRLLSDRFSAERPKGSFSTLEIQRTEQGDSAMYLCASSSTSGRAHEQFFGPGTRLTVL.

The rearrangement joins TRBV7-2 to TRBJ1-1; D is unresolved. The CDR3 length is 15 residues. CDR1 is SGHTA, CDR2 FQGNSA, per germline. V was clipped by 0 bases and J by 5 bases, with 13 bases between them. The CDR3 bases are TGTGCCAGCAGCTTAGCGCGCGGTCGTTGGACTGAAGCTTTCTTT. Translating gives CASSLARGRWTEAFF.

The chain has TRBV5-6 and TRBJ1-2; unclear D gene. Germline CDR1 reads SGHDT; CDR2 reads YYEEEE. Trimming cost V 4 bases and J 5 bases, with 6 bases left between them. CDR3 length: 11 residues. Here the CDR3 DNA reads TGTGCCAGCAGCCACACTTATGGCTACACCTTC. Translating it yields CASSHTYGYTF.

The chain is built from TRBV12-1 and TRBJ1-1; the table names TRBD1, a call not compared with the DNA. TRBV12-1 is reported as a pseudogene. This CDR3 region has 14 residues. CDR3 in amino acids: CASSFWGVNTEAFF. The CDR3 coding sequence is TGTGCCAGCAGCTTTTGGGGGGTGAACACTGAAGCTTTCTTT.

This clonotype was detected many times. The genes are TRBV28 and TRBJ2-5; D is perhaps TRBD1 or TRBD2 (5 bases each). CDR3 length equals 14 residues. V lost 5 bases and J lost 5, with 15 bases in between. In germline, CDR1 is MDHEN, CDR2 SYDVKM. The CDR3 nucleotides are TGTGCCAGCAGTAACCGGGACCCCCCGGAGACCCAGTACTTC. Translation: CASSNRDPPETQYF.

This clonotype was seen at least ten times. This sequence joins TRBV9 and TRBJ2-1, with D perhaps TRBD1 (5 bases). Germline assignment: CDR1 SGDLS and CDR2 YYNGEE. Trimming took off 0 bases at V and 6 bases at J, with 10 bases between the two ends. The length of the CDR3 is 14 residues. CDR3 DNA sequence: TGTGCCAGCAGCGTAGGGGGTAGGGGCAATGAGCAGTTCTTC. Protein product: CASSVGGRGNEQFF.

This clonotype was picked up a small number of times. The V call is TRBV20-1, the J call TRBJ1-2; the D gene is possibly TRBD1 (6 bases). There are 14 residues in the CDR3. Trimming left V 3 bases short and J 7 bases short, with 18 bases between. Germline V gene data show CDR1 as DFQATT and CDR2 as SNEGSKA (reference sequence). CDR3 region: CSASRDGGLVGYTF. In DNA, the CDR3 is TGCAGTGCTAGCCGGGACGGGGGGCTCGTTGGCTACACCTTC.

This clonotype has a count of ten or more. The V gene is TRBV20-1, the J gene TRBJ1-2; D might be TRBD1 (5 bases). The length of the CDR3 is 13 residues. V lost 5 bases to trimming and J lost 0 bases, with 10 bases between them. CDR1 is DFQATT and CDR2 is SNEGSKA in the germline V gene (reference sequence). The CDR3 loop reads CSAPTESNYGYTF. The CDR3 nucleotides read TGCAGTGCTCCGACAGAGTCTAACTATGGCTACACCTTC.

The chain carries TRBV12-3 or TRBV12-4 and TRBJ2-7; D gene uncertain. Near its end, the DNA agrees better with TRBJ2-5, so the J call may be wrong. This CDR3 contains 12 residues. CDR3 DNA: TGTGCCAGCAGTTTCCCGGGAGAGACCCAGTACTTC. It specifies CASSFPGETQYF.

This clonotype has a handful of counts. The chain is built from TRBV30 and TRBJ1-4, with D tentatively TRBD1 (6 bases). The CDR3 contains 12 residues. CDR1 is GTSNPN and CDR2 is SVGIG in the germline V gene (reference sequence). Trimming took 4 bases from V and 8 from J, leaving 11 bases between them. The CDR3: CAWNWRGEKLFF. The CDR3 DNA is TGTGCCTGGAATTGGAGGGGGGAAAAACTGTTTTTT.

This clonotype occurred a few times. An end of the junction does not agree with germline; a read error may underlie this. V is TRBV7-7 and J is TRBJ1-1; unclear D gene. This CDR3 has 12 amino acids. From germline, CDR1 is SSHAT and CDR2 FNYEAQ (reference sequence). For the CDR3, the DNA is TGTGCTAGCAGACGGCTGAACACTGAAGCTTTCTTT. It yields the protein CASRRLNTEAFF.

This clonotype was seen more than once but under ten times. The genes are TRBV6-1 and TRBJ1-1, with a tentative D call TRBD1 (5 bases). The CDR3 extends over 13 amino acids. Deletions cut 4 bases from V and 11 bases from J, with 17 bases between. Germline CDR1 MNHNS, CDR2 SASEGT. For the CDR3, the DNA is TGTGCCAGCAGTGTCACCATCCAGGGATCCGCTTTCTTT. This codes for CASSVTIQGSAFF.

The sample holds a few counts of this clonotype. The chain couples TRBV7-3 to TRBJ2-5, with 7 bases matching TRBD2. V lost 5 bases and J lost 5; bases outside the gene matches: 11. The CDR3 consists of 15 residues. Germline CDR1 and CDR2: SGHTA and FQGTGA. The CDR3 nucleotides read TGTGCCAGCAGCCTATGGGGGGGAGGGAGGGAGACCCAGTACTTC. Its translation: CASSLWGGGRETQYF.

The rearrangement links TRBV7-2 to TRBJ2-3; D perhaps matches TRBD2 (5 bases). Trimming left V 1 base short and J 3 bases short, with 17 bases between. Per the germline V gene, CDR1 is SGHTA and CDR2 is FQGNSA. This CDR3 is 17 amino acids long. The CDR3 DNA is TGTGCCAGCAGCTTAGGTCCGGGGTTCGTCGGTACAGATACGCAGTATTTT. It encodes CASSLGPGFVGTDTQYF. The full variable domain, rest sourced from reference TRBV7-2 and TRBJ2-3, is GAGVSQSPSNKVTEKGKDVELRCDPISGHTALYWYRQSLGQGLEFLIYFQGNSAPDKSGLPSDRFSAERTGGSVSTLTIQRTQQEDSAVYLCASSLGPGFVGTDTQYFGPGTRLTVL.

This clonotype appeared many times. V usage is TRBV6-1 and J usage is TRBJ2-7; no firm D call. The V end was cut by 1 base, the J end by 6 bases, with 10 bases between. CDR3 length: 13 residues. The germline V gene has CDR1 MNHNS and CDR2 SASEGT. CDR3 DNA sequence: TGTGCCAGCAGTGAAGGGCTTCGTGTCGAGCAGTACTTC. Translation: CASSEGLRVEQYF.

As for this clonotype: A much larger clonotype is one base distant, so this may be a read error. The chain recombines TRBV6-2 or TRBV6-3 with TRBJ2-5; 11 nucleotides agree with TRBD1. CDR1 is MNHEY and CDR2 is SVGEGT in the germline V gene. The CDR3 extends over 13 amino acids. V was clipped by 10 bases and J by 11 bases; unmatched bases: 12. CDR3 DNA: TGTGCCACTCAGGACAGGGGGCGGGATGAGCAGTACTTC. As protein: CATQDRGRDEQYF.

This clonotype occurred many times. The chain uses TRBV7-2 and TRBJ2-7; D unresolved. V lost 0 bases, J lost 3 bases, and 6 bases lay in between. This CDR3 spans 13 amino acids. Germline values: CDR1 SGHTA, CDR2 FQGNSA. The CDR3 region is CASSLAWIYEQYF. The DNA of the CDR3 is TGTGCCAGCAGCTTAGCGTGGATCTACGAGCAGTACTTC.

As regards this clonotype: A much larger clone differs by one base, so this may be a read error. The genes are TRBV29-1 and TRBJ1-1; TRBD1 is a possible D gene (5 bases). The CDR3 loop spans 13 amino acids. Germline V lookup: CDR1 SQVTM, CDR2 ANQGSEA. V lost 2 bases and J 2 bases, leaving 9 bases between the germline ends. The CDR3 nucleotides read TGCAGCGTTGAATTGGGGGACAACACTGAAGCTTTCTTT. This sequence encodes CSVELGDNTEAFF.